Described below is a single T cell receptor (beta chain) sequence and its context. What this receptor recognizes is not known. Base qualities are missing; no much larger clone stands one base away. Patients with a history of autoimmune disease or receiving systemic immunosuppression were excluded from the trial. Peripheral blood for TCR sequencing was collected from all dose cohorts at baseline, on cycle 4 day 1, and on cycle 7 day 1. Samples were obtained from an open-label, multicenter, first-in-human phase I dose-escalation trial of ivuxolimab. The trial enrolled adults with locally advanced or metastatic head and neck squamous cell, hepatocellular, melanoma or renal cell carcinoma. CD4+ and CD8+ T cells were sorted separately from peripheral blood before TCR sequencing. This sample was included in a study of OX40 agonist ivuxolimab in advanced cancers. The study in broad terms: The costimulatory receptor OX40 (CD134) was targeted by ivuxolimab, a fully human IgG2 agonistic monoclonal antibody. Prior anti-PD-1, anti-PD-L1 or anti-CTLA-4 therapy was permitted, and about 40% of dose-escalation patients had received checkpoint inhibitors. Intravenous ivuxolimab was administered to patients every 2 weeks at six dose levels: 0.01, 0.1, 0.3, 1.5, 3 and 10 mg/kg. Partial responses occurred in three dose-escalation patients, of whom one had hepatocellular carcinoma and two had cutaneous melanoma. A male proportion of roughly 80% and a mean age of 60 years, ranging from 23 to 79, were recorded for the dose-escalation cohort. Of the 50 or so patients in dose escalation, about 20 had hepatocellular carcinoma, some 15 had melanoma, 9 had renal cell carcinoma and 9 had head and neck cancer. The paper reports the monotherapy dose-escalation portion (N = 52 patients) of the phase I ivuxolimab trial. The point of sequencing TCRbeta in the periphery was to test whether ivuxolimab changed TCR sequence diversity and drove clonal T-cell expansion.

To sequence the TCRbeta CDR3 region, genomic DNA was isolated from the sorted cells. The immunoSEQ Assay was used to sequence the TCRbeta CDR3 regions. The clones in this table, taken by TCRdb from immuneACCESS, are in-frame only. Not every clone is retained; where verified, under half of the shortfall comes from an unresolved V gene, and the cause of the rest is unknown. This sample holds 95,000 to 150,000 clones; just under 95% were observed only once. The top ten clonotypes cover roughly 0.85% of the sample. The research as a whole found: Low levels of normalized T-cell clonal expansion were also shown by some nonresponding patients. After ivuxolimab, CD8+ T cells had more expanded clones than CD4+ T cells on average. Partial responders in the 0.1-3.0 mg/kg groups had among the lowest normalized peripheral clonal expansion, especially among CD8+ T cells. Clonal expansion of both CD4+ and CD8+ blood T cells was observed from baseline to week 6 at doses 0.1 to 3.0 mg/kg. Antigen specificity was not determined for the clonally expanded peripheral T cells.

Taken from cysteine to phenylalanine, the CDR3 has 12 residues. Left in the record is the CDR3 DNA by itself, 36 bases read in frame from the first base. Sequenced material: CD4+ or CD8+ T cells sorted from blood, taken in a trial of the OX40 agonist ivuxolimab. Recombination joined TRBV21-1 with TRBJ2-7. TRBV21-1 is tagged as a pseudogene. The sequence came from an adult with an advanced solid tumor such as melanoma, head and neck, liver or kidney cancer. The DNA reads TGTGCCGTTTGGGGGAGTACCTACGAGCAGTACTTC. Its translation is CAVWGSTYEQYF.